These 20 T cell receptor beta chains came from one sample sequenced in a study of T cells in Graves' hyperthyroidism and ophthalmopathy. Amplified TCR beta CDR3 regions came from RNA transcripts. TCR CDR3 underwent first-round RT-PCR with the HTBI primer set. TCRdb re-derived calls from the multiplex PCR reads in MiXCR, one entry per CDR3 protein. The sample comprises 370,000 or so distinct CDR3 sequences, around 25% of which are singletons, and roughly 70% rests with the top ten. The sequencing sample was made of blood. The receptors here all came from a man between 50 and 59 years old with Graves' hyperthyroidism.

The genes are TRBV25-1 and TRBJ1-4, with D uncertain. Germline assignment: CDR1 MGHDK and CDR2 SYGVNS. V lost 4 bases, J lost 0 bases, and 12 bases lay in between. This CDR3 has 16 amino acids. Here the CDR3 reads CASSGPVWTTNEKLFF. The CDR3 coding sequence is TGTGCCAGCAGTGGCCCAGTTTGGACAACTAATGAAAAACTGTTTTTT.

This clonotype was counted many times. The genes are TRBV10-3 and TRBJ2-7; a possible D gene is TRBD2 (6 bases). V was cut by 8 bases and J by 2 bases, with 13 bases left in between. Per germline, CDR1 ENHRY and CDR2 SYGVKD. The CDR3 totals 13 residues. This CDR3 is CAILDYGTYEQYF. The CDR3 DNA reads TGTGCCATCCTGGACTATGGTACCTACGAGCAGTACTTC.

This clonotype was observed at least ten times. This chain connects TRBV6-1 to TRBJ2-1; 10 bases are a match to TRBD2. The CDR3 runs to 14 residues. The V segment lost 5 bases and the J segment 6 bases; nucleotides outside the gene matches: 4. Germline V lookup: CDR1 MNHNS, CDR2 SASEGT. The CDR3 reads CASSYSGGGNEQFF. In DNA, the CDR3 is TGTGCCAGCAGTTACAGCGGGGGGGGCAATGAGCAGTTCTTC.

The chain's CDR3 is CASLGGQETQYF. The CDR3 DNA is TGTGCCAGCCTTGGGGGTCAAGAGACCCAGTACTTC. The chain uses TRBV2 and TRBJ2-5; D possibly uses TRBD1 or TRBD2 (5 bases each). V dropped 8 bases and J dropped 2 bases, with 9 bases sitting between them. There are 12 residues in the CDR3. Germline V gene data show CDR1 as SNHLY and CDR2 as FYNNEI.

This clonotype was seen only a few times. The CDR3 sequence: CSVRTGAGQPQHF. In nucleotides, the CDR3 is TGCAGCGTGAGGACAGGGGCGGGTCAGCCCCAGCATTTT. This rearrangement joins TRBV29-1 to TRBJ1-5; 9 bases match TRBD1. The CDR3 runs to 13 residues. Trimming took 6 bases from V and 6 from J; bases not matched to a gene: 6. Germline V gene sequence: CDR1 SQVTM, CDR2 ANQGSEA.

The CDR3 region has the DNA TGCGCCAGCAGCCAAGAAGCTAGCGGGAGTACGGAGACCCAGTACTTC. Residues: CASSQEASGSTETQYF. This chain uses TRBV4-1 with TRBJ2-5; 10 bases are a match to TRBD2. This CDR3 spans 16 amino acids. Germline V gene sequence: CDR1 MGHRA, CDR2 YSYEKL. Trimming removed 0 bases from V and 5 bases from J; junction bases left unmatched: 6.

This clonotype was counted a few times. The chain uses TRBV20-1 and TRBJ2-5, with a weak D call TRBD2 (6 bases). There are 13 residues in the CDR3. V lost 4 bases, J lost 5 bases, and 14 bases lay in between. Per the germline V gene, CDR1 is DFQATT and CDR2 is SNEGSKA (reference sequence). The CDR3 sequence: CSATGGAGETQYF. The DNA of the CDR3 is TGCAGTGCTACGGGCGGGGCTGGGGAGACCCAGTACTTC.

The CDR3 coding sequence is TGTGCCAGCAGTTCCCGGGGCGGGGGAGGGGCTAGCACAGATACGCAGTATTTT. Amino acids: CASSSRGGGGASTDTQYF. V usage is TRBV27 and J usage is TRBJ2-3; 7 bases map to TRBD2. Germline V gene data show CDR1 as MNHEY and CDR2 as SMNVEV (reference sequence). V trimming: 4 bases; J trimming: 0 bases; junction bases outside the gene matches: 13. This CDR3 has 18 residues.

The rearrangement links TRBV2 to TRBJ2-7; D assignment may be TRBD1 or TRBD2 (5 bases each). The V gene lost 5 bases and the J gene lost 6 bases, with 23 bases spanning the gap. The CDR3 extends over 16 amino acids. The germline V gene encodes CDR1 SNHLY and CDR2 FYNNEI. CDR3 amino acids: CASSTGSGYLQSEQYF. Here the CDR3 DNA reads TGTGCCAGCAGTACGGGGTCAGGGTATTTACAGAGCGAGCAGTACTTC.

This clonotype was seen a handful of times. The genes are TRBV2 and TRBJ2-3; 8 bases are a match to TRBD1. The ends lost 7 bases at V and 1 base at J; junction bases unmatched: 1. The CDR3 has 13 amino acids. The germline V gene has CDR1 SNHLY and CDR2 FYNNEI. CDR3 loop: CASKGQGTDTQYF. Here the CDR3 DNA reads TGTGCCAGCAAGGGACAGGGCACAGATACGCAGTATTTT. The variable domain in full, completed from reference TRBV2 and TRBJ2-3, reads EPEVTQTPSHQVTQMGQEVILRCVPISNHLYFYWYRQILGQKVEFLVSFYNNEISEKSEIFDDQFSVERPDGSNFTLKIRSTKLEDSAMYFCASKGQGTDTQYFGPGTRLTVL.

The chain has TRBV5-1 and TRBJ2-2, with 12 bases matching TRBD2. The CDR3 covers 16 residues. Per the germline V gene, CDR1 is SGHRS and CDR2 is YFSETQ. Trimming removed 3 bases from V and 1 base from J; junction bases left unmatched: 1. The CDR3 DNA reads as TGCGCCAGCAGCTGGGGACTAGCGGGGAACACCGGGGAGCTGTTTTTT. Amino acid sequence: CASSWGLAGNTGELFF.

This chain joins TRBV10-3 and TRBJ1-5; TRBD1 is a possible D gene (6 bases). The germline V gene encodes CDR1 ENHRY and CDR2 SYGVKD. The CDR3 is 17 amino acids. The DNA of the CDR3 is TGTGCTCGTCAGGATAAAGTTCCGGGCAGGGGATGTCAGCCCCAGCATTTT. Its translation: CARQDKVPGRGCQPQHF.

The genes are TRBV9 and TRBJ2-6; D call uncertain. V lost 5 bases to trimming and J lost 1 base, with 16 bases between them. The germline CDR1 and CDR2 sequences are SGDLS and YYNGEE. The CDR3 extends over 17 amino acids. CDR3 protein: CASSKDGLGSGANVLTF. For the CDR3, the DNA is TGTGCCAGCAGTAAGGACGGATTAGGGTCTGGGGCCAACGTCCTGACTTTC.

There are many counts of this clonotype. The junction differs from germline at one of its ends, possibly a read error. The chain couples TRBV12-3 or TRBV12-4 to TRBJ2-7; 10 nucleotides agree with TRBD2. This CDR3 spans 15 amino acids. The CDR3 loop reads CASSLAGELSSEQYF. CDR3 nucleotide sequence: TGTGCCAGCAGTCTAGCGGGAGAGCTATCGTCCGAGCAGTACTTC.

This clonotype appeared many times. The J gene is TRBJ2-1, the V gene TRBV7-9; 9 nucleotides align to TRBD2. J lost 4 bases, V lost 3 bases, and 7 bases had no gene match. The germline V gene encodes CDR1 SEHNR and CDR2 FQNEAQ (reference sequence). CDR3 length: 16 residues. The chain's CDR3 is CASSFALAGAYNEQFF. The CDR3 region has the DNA TGTGCCAGCAGCTTCGCCTTAGCGGGAGCTTACAATGAGCAGTTCTTC.

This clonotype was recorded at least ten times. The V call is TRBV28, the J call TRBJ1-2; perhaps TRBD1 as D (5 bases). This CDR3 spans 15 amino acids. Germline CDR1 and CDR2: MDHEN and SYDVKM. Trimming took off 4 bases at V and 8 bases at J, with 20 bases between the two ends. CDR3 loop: CASSSSWGRNRGYTF. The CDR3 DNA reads TGTGCCAGCAGTTCGTCCTGGGGACGAAATCGAGGCTACACCTTC.

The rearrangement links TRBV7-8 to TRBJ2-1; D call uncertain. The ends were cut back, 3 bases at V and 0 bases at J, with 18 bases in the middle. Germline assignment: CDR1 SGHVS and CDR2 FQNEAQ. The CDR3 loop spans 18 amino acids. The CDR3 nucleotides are TGTGCCAGCAGCTTTACGGGCAAAGTACCTCACTCCTACAATGAGCAGTTCTTC. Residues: CASSFTGKVPHSYNEQFF.

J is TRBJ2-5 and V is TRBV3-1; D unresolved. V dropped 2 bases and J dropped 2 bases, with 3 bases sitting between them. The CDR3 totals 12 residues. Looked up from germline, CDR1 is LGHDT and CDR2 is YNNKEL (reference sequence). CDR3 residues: CASSQRQETQYF. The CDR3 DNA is TGTGCCAGCAGCCAACGTCAAGAGACCCAGTACTTC.

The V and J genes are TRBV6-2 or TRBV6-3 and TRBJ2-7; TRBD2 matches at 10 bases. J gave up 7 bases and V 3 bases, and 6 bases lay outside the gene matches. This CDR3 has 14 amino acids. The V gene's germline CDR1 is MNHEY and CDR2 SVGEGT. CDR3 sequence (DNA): TGTGCCAGCAGTTATCTAGCGGGAGTAAGGGAGCAGTACTTC. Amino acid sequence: CASSYLAGVREQYF.

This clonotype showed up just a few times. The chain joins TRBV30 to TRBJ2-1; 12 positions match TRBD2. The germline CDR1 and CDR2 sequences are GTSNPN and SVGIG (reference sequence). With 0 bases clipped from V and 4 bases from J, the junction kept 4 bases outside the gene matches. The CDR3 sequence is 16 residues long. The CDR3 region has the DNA TGTGCCTGGAGTGTTGAACTAGCGGGAGGTTACAATGAGCAGTTCTTC. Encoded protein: CAWSVELAGGYNEQFF.